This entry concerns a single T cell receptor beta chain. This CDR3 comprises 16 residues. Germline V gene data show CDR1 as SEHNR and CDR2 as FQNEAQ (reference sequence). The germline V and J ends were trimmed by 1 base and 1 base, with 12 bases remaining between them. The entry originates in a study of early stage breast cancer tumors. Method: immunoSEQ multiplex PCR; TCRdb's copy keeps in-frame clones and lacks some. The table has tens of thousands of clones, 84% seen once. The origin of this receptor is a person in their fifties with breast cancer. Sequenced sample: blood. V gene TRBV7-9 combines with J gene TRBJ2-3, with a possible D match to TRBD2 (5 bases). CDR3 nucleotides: TGTGCCAGCAGCTTAGACTTCCGGGGAGGCACAGATACGCAGTATTTT. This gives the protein CASSLDFRGGTDTQYF.